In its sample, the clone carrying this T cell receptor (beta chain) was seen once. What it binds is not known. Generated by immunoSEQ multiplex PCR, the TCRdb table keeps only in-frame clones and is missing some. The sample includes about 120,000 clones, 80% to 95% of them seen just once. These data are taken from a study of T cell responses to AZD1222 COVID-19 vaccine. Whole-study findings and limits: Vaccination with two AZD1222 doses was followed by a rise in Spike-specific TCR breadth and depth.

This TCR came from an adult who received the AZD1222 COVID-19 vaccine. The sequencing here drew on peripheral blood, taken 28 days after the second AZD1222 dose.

Here the CDR3 reads CASSLGQSNYGYTF. Written as DNA, the CDR3 is TGTGCCAGCAGCTTGGGACAGTCGAACTATGGCTACACCTTC. The gene calls are TRBV5-6 and TRBJ1-2; D is perhaps TRBD1 (5 bases). There are 14 residues in the CDR3. V was cut by 0 bases and J by 2 bases, with 8 bases left in between. The germline CDR1 and CDR2 sequences are SGHDT and YYEEEE. The entire variable domain, with the rest obtained from reference TRBV5-6 and TRBJ1-2, is as follows: DAGVTQSPTHLIKTRGQQVTLRCSPKSGHDTVSWYQQALGQGPQFIFQYYEEEERQRGNFPDRFSGHQFPNYSSELNVNALLLGDSALYLCASSLGQSNYGYTFGSGTRLTVV.